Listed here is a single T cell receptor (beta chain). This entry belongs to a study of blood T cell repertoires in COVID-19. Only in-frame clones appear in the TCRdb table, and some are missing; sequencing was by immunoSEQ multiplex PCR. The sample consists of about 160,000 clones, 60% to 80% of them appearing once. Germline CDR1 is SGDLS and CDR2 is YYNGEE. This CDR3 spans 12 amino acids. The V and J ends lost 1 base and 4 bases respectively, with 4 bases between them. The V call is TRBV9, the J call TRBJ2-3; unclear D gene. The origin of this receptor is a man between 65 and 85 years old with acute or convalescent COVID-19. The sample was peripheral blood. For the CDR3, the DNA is TGTGCCAGCAGCGTATCAGCAGATACGCAGTATTTT. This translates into CASSVSADTQYF. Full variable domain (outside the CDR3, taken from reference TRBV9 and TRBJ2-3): DSGVTQTPKHLITATGQRVTLRCSPRSGDLSVYWYQQSLDQGLQFLIQYYNGEERAKGNILERFSAQQFPDLHSELNLSSLELGDSALYFCASSVSADTQYFGPGTRLTVL.